This TCR beta chain came from a study of post-analysis software for immune sequencing data. Unique molecular identifiers tagged the TCR beta cDNA libraries. TCRdb re-called the PCR reads with MiXCR, one entry per CDR3 protein. This table has 350,000 to 450,000 distinct CDR3 sequences, 30% to 40% appearing once. A note on this clonotype: Its matching antigen is unknown.

Germline trimming cut 4 bases from V and 4 bases from J; bases unmatched to any gene: 1. The CDR3 consists of 13 residues. Per the germline V gene, CDR1 is MGHRA and CDR2 is YSYEKL. Overall study findings and caveats: There were a handful of TRBV segments more frequent in patients than controls, and TRBV5-6, TRBV5-1 and TRBV20-1 were among them.

The source is a girl aged 2 to 10 with multiple sclerosis. V usage is TRBV4-1 and J usage is TRBJ1-2; 9 bases are shared with TRBD1. The sequenced sample consisted of blood. The CDR3 DNA sequence: TGCGCCAGCAGCCGGGACAGGGCCTATGGCTACACCTTC. Translated: CASSRDRAYGYTF.